This T cell receptor beta chain was identified during a study of blood T cell repertoires in COVID-19. Study-level background: T cells, B-cell-depleted T cells, or PBMCs supplied cDNA or gDNA.

Measured with immunoSEQ multiplex PCR; TCRdb has only the in-frame clones, and not every one. Seen here are approximately 350,000 clones, about nine tenths observed once, and the top ten hold more than 5.5%. From germline, CDR1 is LNHDA and CDR2 SQIVND (reference sequence). The CDR3 runs 14 residues. Trimming shortened V by 4 bases and J by 4 bases, and 13 bases separated the two germline ends. This chain links TRBV19 with TRBJ1-1, with D tentatively TRBD1 (5 bases). The sequencing sample was made of peripheral blood. The sequence derives from a woman in her sixties or seventies with COVID-19, enrolled during active disease. CDR3 nucleotide sequence: TGTGCCAGTAGTAGTCAGGGAGGACCCACTGAAGCTTTCTTT. Translated: CASSSQGGPTEAFF.